These 16 T cell receptor beta chains came from one sample sequenced in a study of identifying expanded T cells in peripheral blood. The repertoire was sequenced with immunoSEQ multiplex PCR; TCRdb's copy has only in-frame clones and lacks some. Of 75,000 to 95,000 clones in the sample, about 89% were seen once. Sequencing input: blood. The receptors come from a person between 18 and 75 years old in good health.

The V call is TRBV5-1, the J call TRBJ2-5, with TRBD1 identical over 7 bases. Germline values: CDR1 SGHRS, CDR2 YFSETQ. The CDR3 is 15 residues long. The V and J ends lost 4 bases and 2 bases, in that order; junction bases with no gene match: 8. The CDR3 DNA sequence: TGCGCCAGCAGCAAAGGAACAGGGGATCAAGAGACCCAGTACTTC. This codes for CASSKGTGDQETQYF.

This chain links TRBV4-3 with TRBJ2-7, with 7 bases identical to TRBD1. In germline, CDR1 is LGHNA, CDR2 YSLEER. Losses at the gene ends were 3 bases for V and 3 bases for J; bases not matched to a gene: 8. The length of the CDR3 is 15 residues. Written as DNA, the CDR3 is TGCGCCAGCAGCCAGGTACAGGGGTCCTACTACGAGCAGTACTTC. Its translation is CASSQVQGSYYEQYF.

Only one count was recorded for this clone. The chain combines TRBV28 with TRBJ2-4; 14 bases fit TRBD2. With V trimmed by 3 bases and J by 0 bases, 13 bases remained unmatched. Germline V gives CDR1 MDHEN, CDR2 SYDVKM. The CDR3 contains 21 residues. The CDR3 DNA reads TGTGCCAGCAGTTTTAATCCGTCGGGACTAGCGGGAGAGCTAGCCAAAAACATTCAGTACTTC. It translates to CASSFNPSGLAGELAKNIQYF.

This clone was found once. The J gene is TRBJ1-6, the V gene TRBV19; 11 positions agree with TRBD1. V shed 4 bases, J shed 7 bases, and the junction held 6 bases outside the gene matches. This CDR3 contains 16 residues. Germline loops: CDR1 LNHDA, CDR2 SQIVND (reference sequence). The CDR3 DNA reads TGTGCCAGTAGTAGGCCGGACAGGGGGCCGAATTCACCCCTCCACTTT. It encodes CASSRPDRGPNSPLHF.

This chain connects TRBV19 to TRBJ1-4; D might be TRBD1 (5 bases). The V gene lost 3 bases and the J gene lost 7 bases, with 12 bases spanning the gap. This CDR3 has 14 amino acids. Germline V gene data show CDR1 as LNHDA and CDR2 as SQIVND (reference sequence). CDR3 DNA: TGTGCCAGTAGTATCGGGGCCATCACTGAAAAACTGTTTTTT. Amino acids: CASSIGAITEKLFF.

This clone was observed a few times. The chain carries TRBV28 and TRBJ2-1, with 9 bases fitting TRBD1. This CDR3 contains 13 residues. The V gene's germline CDR1 is MDHEN and CDR2 SYDVKM. V lost 6 bases and J lost 10; bases outside the gene matches: 7. The CDR3 reads CASRTGGLGEQFF. The CDR3 coding sequence is TGTGCCAGCAGGACAGGGGGTCTCGGGGAGCAGTTCTTC.

V is TRBV28 and J is TRBJ2-7, with D perhaps TRBD1 (5 bases). Germline V gives CDR1 MDHEN, CDR2 SYDVKM. V lost 5 bases to trimming and J lost 6 bases, with 29 bases between them. This CDR3 comprises 18 residues. The DNA of the CDR3 is TGTGCCAGCAGTCCGTCCCCCAATGGGGCAGGGTTAGGGTCCGAGCAGTACTTC. Encoded protein: CASSPSPNGAGLGSEQYF. The variable domain in full, completed from reference TRBV28 and TRBJ2-7, reads DVKVTQSSRYLVKRTGEKVFLECVQDMDHENMFWYRQDPGLGLRLIYFSYDVKMKEKGDIPEGYSVSREKKERFSLILESASTNQTSMYLCASSPSPNGAGLGSEQYFGPGTRLTVT.

The chain carries TRBV28 and TRBJ1-5; 10 bases fit TRBD1. V lost 4 bases to trimming and J lost 5 bases; unmatched junction nucleotides: 8. Germline loops: CDR1 MDHEN, CDR2 SYDVKM. There are 16 residues in the CDR3. The chain's CDR3 is CASSSLTGGADQPQHF. CDR3 sequence (DNA): TGTGCCAGCAGTTCCCTGACAGGGGGCGCCGATCAGCCCCAGCATTTT.

The rearrangement joins TRBV10-3 to TRBJ2-3; 7 bases fit TRBD1. The germline gives CDR1 ENHRY, CDR2 SYGVKD. Unmatched junction bases numbered 6, after V lost 7 bases and J lost 2 bases. The CDR3 covers 14 residues. Written as DNA, the CDR3 is TGTGCCATCAAACCCGGGACAGACACAGATACGCAGTATTTT. Translation: CAIKPGTDTDTQYF.

This clone came up once. CDR3 DNA: TGTGCTAGTACCCCCCCTTATGGGAACACTGAAGCTTTCTTT. Amino acids: CASTPPYGNTEAFF. The chain links TRBV12-5 to TRBJ1-1; D not certain. The CDR3 covers 14 residues. CDR1 and CDR2 from the germline V gene are LGHNT and FRNRAP. Trimming shortened V by 8 bases and J by 1 base, and 14 bases separated the two germline ends.

The gene calls are TRBV7-2 and TRBJ1-4; D not resolved. V shed 2 bases and J shed 14 bases, with 12 bases lying between them. Germline V gene lookup returns CDR1 SGHTA and CDR2 FQGNSA. The CDR3 spans 12 residues. CDR3 bases: TGTGCCAGCAGCTTAAAGGGTGTAGGTCTGTTTTTT. This codes for CASSLKGVGLFF.

The J gene is TRBJ2-3, the V gene TRBV28; D is perhaps TRBD1 (6 bases). CDR3 length: 15 amino acids. V was pared by 3 bases and J by 3 bases, with 13 bases between. Germline assignment: CDR1 MDHEN and CDR2 SYDVKM. The CDR3, as DNA: TGTGCCAGCAGTTTTCCACAGGGTAGGACAGATACGCAGTATTTT. Residues: CASSFPQGRTDTQYF.

This clone was found once. The chain recombines TRBV7-2 with TRBJ1-1; D call uncertain. In germline, CDR1 is SGHTA, CDR2 FQGNSA. There are 12 residues in the CDR3. Trimming pared 4 bases from V and 6 bases from J, leaving 9 bases between. CDR3 protein: CASSSYGSEAFF. CDR3 DNA sequence: TGTGCCAGCAGCTCGTATGGGTCTGAAGCTTTCTTT.

A word on this clone: In the same sample, other DNA sequences code for this CDR3. This chain links TRBV7-2 with TRBJ1-1; unclear D gene. The CDR3 extends over 13 amino acids. V dropped 5 bases and J dropped 1 base, with 8 bases sitting between them. Germline values: CDR1 SGHTA, CDR2 FQGNSA. CDR3 nucleotide sequence: TGTGCCAGCAGCCTTCGAGGGAACACTGAAGCTTTCTTT. This encodes CASSLRGNTEAFF.

The J gene is TRBJ1-1, the V gene TRBV7-2; TRBD1 aligns across 7 bases. The germline CDR1 and CDR2 sequences are SGHTA and FQGNSA. J lost 4 bases, V lost 3 bases, and 2 bases had no gene match. CDR3 size: 13 residues. The DNA for the CDR3 is TGTGCCAGCAGCTTTCCAGGGGGCACTGAAGCTTTCTTT. It codes for CASSFPGGTEAFF.

The J gene is TRBJ2-2, the V gene TRBV6-5; D possibly corresponds to TRBD1 (7 bases). From germline, CDR1 is MNHEY and CDR2 SVGAGI. The V and J ends lost 6 bases and 6 bases respectively, with 14 bases between them. The CDR3 totals 14 residues. The CDR3 sequence is CASSPDREAGELFF. The CDR3, as DNA: TGTGCCAGCAGCCCCGACAGGGAGGCCGGGGAGCTGTTTTTT.